This TCR beta chain was observed in a study of yellow fever vaccine responses in identical twins (dated by TCRdb to 2017 to 2018). For the study in its entirety: Focusing on identical twins, the study followed the T cell clones that responded to the vaccine, and did so with precision. Overall study outcomes, separate from this receptor: According to the authors, in identical twins the way T cells responded to vaccination appeared partly convergent and partly personalized.

About this clonotype itself: Its antigen is still unknown. No qualities accompany the bases; no much larger clone lies one base away.

To prepare the library, RT-PCR was applied. The reads were generated on an Illumina HiSeq 2500. TCRdb's own reprocessing of the public reads used fastp at Q25 and MiXCR and kept productive beta chains. A single entry per CDR3 protein holds the most common genes and DNA from its merged rows. A total of about 13,000 distinct CDR3 sequences appear in this sample, just under 85% of them only once. 1.7% of the sample lies in the top ten. The CDR3, from cysteine to phenylalanine, totals 12 residues. The retained sequence is limited to the CDR3, 36 bases, with the frame set at the first base. From the germline V gene, CDR1 is SGHNT and CDR2 is YENEEA. V drops 5 bases and J drops 5 bases, leaving 10 bases in between.

Material: T cells from blood (PBMCs), unsorted or a sorted subset (not recorded which), obtained before or after yellow fever vaccination (not recorded which). This chain is built from TRBV11-3 and TRBJ2-7; 6 matching bases give a weak D call of TRBD1. This TCR was sampled from a woman between 18 and 30 years old who received the yellow fever vaccine. Donor details come from another sample of the same person, matched by shared clones. Here the CDR3 is given as CASSTTGHEQYF. The DNA sequence is as follows: TGTGCCAGCAGCACAACAGGGCACGAGCAGTACTTC.